These 20 T cell receptor beta chains originate from one sample sequenced in a study of post-analysis software for immune sequencing data. Findings and limits, study-wide: TRBV5-6, TRBV5-1 and TRBV20-1 were among roughly five TRBV segments more frequent in patients than controls.

Their cognate antigens are unknown. Every TCR beta cDNA library bore unique molecular identifiers. TCRdb re-analysed the PCR reads in MiXCR, keeping a single row per CDR3 protein. The repertoire includes roughly 870,000 distinct CDR3 sequences, around 50% of them detected once, and 4.6% sits in the top ten. Sequenced: blood. These receptors were taken from a girl between 5 and 17 years old with multiple sclerosis.

The V and J genes are TRBV20-1 and TRBJ2-1; D is unresolved. Trimming removed 5 bases at V and 7 bases at J, with 15 bases between. The CDR3 consists of 13 residues. Per the germline V gene, CDR1 is DFQATT and CDR2 is SNEGSKA (reference sequence). In DNA form, the CDR3 reads TGCAGTGCTCCGGGCCTCCTAGGGAATGAGCAGTTCTTC. Translated, it gives CSAPGLLGNEQFF.

This chain links TRBV12-3 or TRBV12-4 with TRBJ2-1, with 10 bases matching TRBD2. CDR3 length equals 17 residues. V dropped 4 bases and J dropped 2; count of bases not matched to a gene: 8. DNA for the CDR3: TGTGCCAGCAGTTCCCGCCTAGCGGGAGACCCCTACAATGAGCAGTTCTTC. Residues: CASSSRLAGDPYNEQFF.

The chain uses TRBV5-1 and TRBJ1-2; TRBD1 might be the D (5 bases). Germline V lookup: CDR1 SGHRS, CDR2 YFSETQ. The length of the CDR3 is 15 residues. With 0 bases removed from V and 3 bases from J, the gap between germline ends came to 12 bases. The CDR3 DNA follows: TGCGCCAGCAGCTTGGAACAGGAGGCCTACTATGGCTACACCTTC. This sequence encodes CASSLEQEAYYGYTF.

This clonotype turned up a few times. V gene TRBV6-5 combines with J gene TRBJ2-1; maybe TRBD1 (7 bases). The CDR3 consists of 15 residues. The germline gives CDR1 MNHEY, CDR2 SVGAGI. The V and J ends lost 5 bases and 12 bases respectively, with 23 bases between them. CDR3: CASSMTGRGLGGQFF. The CDR3 bases are TGTGCCAGCAGTATGACAGGGCGCGGGTTGGGGGGGCAGTTCTTC.

V gene TRBV20-1 combines with J gene TRBJ2-4, with D possibly being TRBD1 (5 bases). The J call may be in error: the DNA end matches TRBJ2-7 better. CDR1 DFQATT and CDR2 SNEGSKA come from the germline V gene (reference sequence). The CDR3 runs to 13 residues. The CDR3 nucleotides are TGCAGTGCTGTTAGGGCTATTCAGGGCGAGCAGTACTTC. Residues: CSAVRAIQGEQYF.

The chain joins TRBV18 to TRBJ2-3; D is uncertain. Germline loops: CDR1 KGHSH, CDR2 LQKENI. Trimming shortened V by 0 bases and J by 1 base, and 8 bases separated the two germline ends. The CDR3 has 15 amino acids. The CDR3: CASSPPSRRTDTQYF. The CDR3 coding sequence is TGTGCCAGCTCACCACCTAGCAGGCGCACAGATACGCAGTATTTT.

The chain couples TRBV6-2 or TRBV6-3 to TRBJ2-7, with 8 positions matching TRBD2. This CDR3 is 14 amino acids long. Germline V lookup: CDR1 MNHEY, CDR2 SVGEGT. V lost 8 bases and J lost 0; bases outside the gene matches: 6. The CDR3 region is CASRLLAVSYEQYF. The CDR3 region has the DNA TGTGCCAGCCGATTACTAGCGGTCTCCTACGAGCAGTACTTC.

The chain couples TRBV7-2 to TRBJ2-7, with D tentatively TRBD1 or TRBD2 (5 bases each). The CDR3 sequence is 16 residues long. The germline V gene has CDR1 SGHTA and CDR2 FQGNSA. V shed 1 base and J shed 6 bases, with 19 bases lying between them. The chain's CDR3 is CASSLGMRVGASEQYF. CDR3 bases: TGTGCCAGCAGCTTAGGGATGAGGGTAGGGGCTAGCGAGCAGTACTTC. The variable domain in full, with the rest retrieved from reference TRBV7-2 and TRBJ2-7, is GAGVSQSPSNKVTEKGKDVELRCDPISGHTALYWYRQSLGQGLEFLIYFQGNSAPDKSGLPSDRFSAERTGGSVSTLTIQRTQQEDSAVYLCASSLGMRVGASEQYFGPGTRLTVT.

This chain links TRBV7-9 with TRBJ2-4; 9 bases fit TRBD1. The J call may be incorrect, as the DNA end agrees better with TRBJ2-7. Germline V lookup: CDR1 SEHNR, CDR2 FQNEAQ (reference sequence). The CDR3 is 14 amino acids. The CDR3 loop is CASSHRDRVHEQYF. CDR3 sequence (DNA): TGTGCCAGCAGCCACCGGGACAGGGTACACGAGCAGTACTTC.

The gene calls are TRBV20-1 and TRBJ1-2; D is unresolved. This CDR3 is 13 amino acids long. The germline V and J ends were trimmed by 4 bases and 8 bases, with 17 bases remaining between them. Looked up from germline, CDR1 is DFQATT and CDR2 is SNEGSKA (reference sequence). As DNA, the CDR3 is TGCAGTGCTACGGGCCCTGCGAGAGAAGGCTACACCTTC. It specifies CSATGPAREGYTF.

The rearrangement links TRBV7-2 to TRBJ2-7; D is possibly TRBD1 (6 bases). Germline CDR1 SGHTA, CDR2 FQGNSA. V lost 2 bases and J 1 base, leaving 12 bases between the germline ends. The CDR3 length is 15 residues. The DNA of the CDR3 is TGTGCCAGCAGCTTAAGGTCAGGGGAGTCCTACGAGCAGTACTTC. It translates to CASSLRSGESYEQYF. Full variable domain (rest looked up from reference TRBV7-2 and TRBJ2-7): GAGVSQSPSNKVTEKGKDVELRCDPISGHTALYWYRQSLGQGLEFLIYFQGNSAPDKSGLPSDRFSAERTGGSVSTLTIQRTQQEDSAVYLCASSLRSGESYEQYFGPGTRLTVT.

A few counts support this clonotype. The chain joins TRBV12-3 or TRBV12-4 to TRBJ1-2, with 9 bases lining up with TRBD1. CDR3 length: 13 amino acids. The ends lost 7 bases at V and 4 bases at J; junction bases unmatched: 4. In nucleotides, the CDR3 is TGTGCCAGCACCCCGGGACAGGGCTATGGCTACACCTTC. This encodes CASTPGQGYGYTF.

The chain uses TRBV20-1 and TRBJ2-3; possible D gene TRBD2, 6 bases. The CDR3 extends over 14 amino acids. Trimming took 6 bases from V and 2 from J, leaving 15 bases between them. Germline CDR1 DFQATT, CDR2 SNEGSKA (reference sequence). The CDR3, as DNA: TGCAGTGCCGTAAGCGGGCAAATCACAGATACGCAGTATTTT. It encodes CSAVSGQITDTQYF.

CDR3 sequence: CSAWAGASYEQYF. DNA for the CDR3: TGCAGCGCATGGGCAGGGGCCTCCTACGAGCAGTACTTC. The chain links TRBV29-1 to TRBJ2-7; a possible D gene is TRBD1 (6 bases). Per the germline V gene, CDR1 is SQVTM and CDR2 is ANQGSEA. With 7 bases removed from V and 0 bases from J, the gap between germline ends came to 13 bases. The CDR3 runs to 13 residues.

V is TRBV27 and J is TRBJ1-5; D perhaps matches TRBD1 (5 bases). The CDR3 totals 16 residues. From germline, CDR1 is MNHEY and CDR2 SMNVEV (reference sequence). Trimming stripped 2 bases from V and 6 bases from J, with 17 bases between. This CDR3 is CASSLRRAETGQPQHF. In DNA form, the CDR3 reads TGTGCCAGCAGTTTACGCAGGGCGGAGACGGGTCAGCCCCAGCATTTT.

This clonotype was observed a handful of times. The CDR3 loop reads CSAIGGSVSGANVLTF. CDR3 DNA sequence: TGCAGTGCTATCGGGGGGAGCGTCTCTGGGGCCAACGTCCTGACTTTC. This chain connects TRBV20-1 to TRBJ2-6, with 7 bases identical to TRBD2. The V segment lost 4 bases and the J segment 0 bases; nucleotides outside the gene matches: 6. In germline, CDR1 is DFQATT, CDR2 SNEGSKA (reference sequence). The CDR3 runs 16 residues.

The V and J genes are TRBV7-9 and TRBJ1-6; D possibly corresponds to TRBD1 (6 bases). This CDR3 spans 15 amino acids. Germline values: CDR1 SEHNR, CDR2 FQNEAQ (reference sequence). Trimming cost V 5 bases and J 4 bases, with 12 bases left between them. The CDR3 here is CASSRITGYNSPLHF. For the CDR3, the DNA is TGTGCCAGCAGCCGAATTACAGGGTATAATTCACCCCTCCACTTT. Filled out from reference TRBV7-9 and TRBJ1-6, the complete variable domain reads DTGVSQNPRHKITKRGQNVTFRCDPISEHNRLYWYRQTLGQGPEFLTYFQNEAQLEKSRLLSDRFSAERPKGSFSTLEIQRTEQGDSAMYLCASSRITGYNSPLHFGNGTRLTVT.

This chain connects TRBV5-1 to TRBJ2-1, with 8 bases matching TRBD2. Germline CDR1 SGHRS, CDR2 YFSETQ. The V and J ends lost 1 base and 7 bases, in that order; junction bases with no gene match: 13. The CDR3 has 17 residues. CDR3 in DNA: TGCGCCAGCAGCTTGTCCCAGCGGGAGTATTCGTTAAATGAGCAGTTCTTC. As protein: CASSLSQREYSLNEQFF. The full variable domain, its missing parts supplied by reference TRBV5-1 and TRBJ2-1, is KAGVTQTPRYLIKTRGQQVTLSCSPISGHRSVSWYQQTPGQGLQFLFEYFSETQRNKGNFPGRFSGRQFSNSRSEMNVSTLELGDSALYLCASSLSQREYSLNEQFFGPGTRLTVL.

J is TRBJ1-2 and V is TRBV7-3, with TRBD1 identical over 9 bases. The CDR3 spans 15 residues. CDR1 and CDR2 from the germline V gene are SGHTA and FQGTGA. With V trimmed by 1 base and J by 5 bases, 5 bases remained unmatched. CDR3 coding DNA: TGTGCCAGCAGCTTAAAGGGACAGGGCCCGTATGGCTACACCTTC. It specifies CASSLKGQGPYGYTF.

The chain uses TRBV7-3 and TRBJ2-3; 8 bases are a match to TRBD2. The junction had 9 bases not matched to a gene; V was cut back by 2 bases and J by 5 bases. Germline V CDR1 and CDR2: SGHTA, FQGTGA. CDR3 size: 16 residues. The CDR3 region is CASSLAASGFGDTQYF. The CDR3 bases are TGTGCCAGCAGCTTAGCGGCTAGCGGGTTTGGAGATACGCAGTATTTT.